This TCR beta chain is drawn from a study of CD8 T cells in ankylosing spondylitis. Overall study findings and caveats: It was reported that disease-linked clones were significantly enriched in matched ankylosing spondylitis synovial fluid. It appeared that ankylosing spondylitis blood was characterized by a TCR beta motif of fewer than ten highly homologous variants. The disease-linked clones had a CD8+ phenotype and low blood frequencies.

A quantitative 5'-RACE method, one with molecular barcodes, was used to make TCR beta libraries. Each CDR3 protein is one row after TCRdb ran MiXCR on the 5' RACE reads. This sample carries 650,000 to 800,000 distinct CDR3 sequences, 15% to 20% of them seen once, and the ten largest clones take 19%. Trimming cost V 4 bases and J 5 bases, with 18 bases left between them. CDR1 and CDR2 from the germline V gene are SGDLS and YYNGEE. The length of the CDR3 is 15 residues. The table lists this clonotype with a few counts. Its antigen remains unidentified. The sample was blood, either unsorted or a sorted T cell fraction (not recorded which). This TCR was recovered from a male donor with ankylosing spondylitis. The chain couples TRBV9 to TRBJ2-5; TRBD2 is a possible D gene (6 bases). CDR3 coding DNA: TGTGCCAGCAGCCCCCAGACTAGTCTAGGGGAGACCCAGTACTTC. Amino acid sequence: CASSPQTSLGETQYF.